Listed below are T cell receptor beta chains from one sample, sequenced in a study of CD8 T cells in Susac syndrome. TCRdb processed the immunoSEQ multiplex PCR reads anew with MiXCR; each CDR3 protein has one entry. The table shows 110,000 or so distinct CDR3 sequences, with roughly 95% occurring only once. The sequencing sample was made of CD4+ T cells from PBMCs. The receptors originated from a human donor in good health. Each CDR3 is given with its conserved first and last residue. D genes are given only for firm matches. Size is stated for part of the rows, as once, few or many counts, or as a class when the clone is expanded.

j_call d_call clone_size v_call cdr3_aa cdr3_nt
TRBJ2-2 TRBD2 . TRBV2 CASSQGLAGAELFF TGTGCCAGCAGTCAGGGACTAGCGGGGGCAGAGCTGTTTTTT
TRBJ2-7 . . TRBV3-1 CASSPNQGEQYF TGTGCCAGCAGCCCAAACCAGGGAGAGCAGTACTTC
TRBJ2-5 TRBD2 . TRBV6-5 CASSYSTRGGRETQYF TGTGCCAGCAGTTACTCGACGCGGGGGGGCCGAGAGACCCAGTACTTC
TRBJ1-1 . once TRBV7-3 CASSPGPGLGTEAFF TGTGCCAGCAGCCCCGGACCGGGGCTCGGCACTGAAGCTTTCTTT
TRBJ1-4 . . TRBV9 CASSVSVADEKLFF TGTGCCAGCAGCGTCAGTGTGGCGGATGAAAAACTGTTTTTT
TRBJ2-7 . . TRBV4-3 CASSQDLQGTYEQYF TGCGCCAGCAGCCAAGATTTGCAGGGTACCTACGAGCAGTACTTC
TRBJ2-1 . . TRBV29-1 CSVVEQISYNEQFF TGCAGCGTTGTAGAACAGATCTCCTACAATGAGCAGTTCTTC
TRBJ2-7 . . TRBV27 CASSLYPRSEQYF TGTGCCAGCAGTTTATACCCGCGATCCGAGCAGTACTTC
TRBJ2-7 . . TRBV28 CASSPPVSNLYEQYF TGTGCCAGCAGCCCCCCAGTCTCGAACCTCTACGAGCAGTACTTC
TRBJ2-7 . . TRBV4-3 CASSTDLAYEQYF TGCGCCAGCAGTACAGACCTAGCGTACGAGCAGTACTTC
TRBJ1-1 TRBD1 . TRBV2 CASSEEGWGQEAFF TGTGCCAGCAGTGAAGAGGGCTGGGGACAGGAAGCTTTCTTT
TRBJ2-5 . . TRBV28 CASSNYPNFLYF TGTGCCAGCAGTAATTACCCAAATTTCTTGTACTTC
TRBJ1-2 TRBD1 . TRBV4-1 CASSPTGLGYGYTF TGCGCCAGCAGCCCGACAGGGCTGGGATATGGCTACACCTTC
TRBJ1-5 TRBD1 . TRBV20-1 CSARGQGNQPQHF TGCAGTGCTCGTGGACAGGGTAATCAGCCCCAGCATTTT
TRBJ1-2 . . TRBV29-1 CSVAYDERNYYGYTF TGCAGCGTTGCATATGATGAACGGAACTACTATGGCTACACCTTC
TRBJ1-4 . . TRBV7-9 CASSSYGQEKLFF TGTGCCAGCAGCTCCTACGGACAGGAAAAACTGTTTTTT
TRBJ1-2 . . TRBV12-3/TRBV12-4 CASSLRSLYGYTF TGTGCCAGCAGTTTACGTTCCCTCTATGGCTACACCTTC
TRBJ1-5 . . TRBV20-1 CSARDARSNQPQHF TGCAGTGCTAGAGATGCACGGAGCAATCAGCCCCAGCATTTT
TRBJ2-7 . . TRBV6-5 CASSRPGTGTYEQYF TGTGCCAGCAGTCGCCCCGGGACGGGAACCTACGAGCAGTACTTC
TRBJ1-1 TRBD1 . TRBV12-3/TRBV12-4 CASMLQGAPSAFF TGTGCCAGCATGCTACAGGGGGCGCCGAGTGCTTTCTTT
TRBJ2-7 TRBD2 . TRBV5-1 CASSPVAGGSSYEQYF TGCGCCAGCAGCCCCGTAGCGGGAGGGAGCTCCTACGAGCAGTACTTC
TRBJ2-2 TRBD2 . TRBV2 CASNGGRKTGELFF TGTGCCAGCAACGGGGGGAGGAAAACCGGGGAGCTGTTTTTT
TRBJ2-1 . . TRBV29-1 CSVEVGQALEQFF TGCAGCGTTGAGGTGGGGCAGGCGCTCGAGCAGTTCTTC
TRBJ1-2 . . TRBV5-6 CASSLNRVDGYTF TGTGCCAGCAGCTTGAACAGGGTGGATGGCTACACCTTC
TRBJ1-3 . . TRBV7-9 CASSLVNSFYSGNTIYF TGTGCCAGCAGCTTAGTAAACAGCTTCTACTCTGGAAACACCATATATTTT
TRBJ1-6 TRBD1 . TRBV29-1 CSAQTGNNSPLHF TGCAGCGCCCAGACAGGGAATAATTCACCCCTCCACTTT
TRBJ2-3 TRBD1 . TRBV7-2 CASNRGRTDTQYF TGTGCCAGCAACAGGGGAAGGACAGATACGCAGTATTTT
TRBJ1-2 TRBD1 . TRBV7-2 CASSSQGGKSYGYTF TGTGCCAGCAGCTCCCAGGGGGGGAAAAGCTATGGCTACACCTTC
TRBJ2-5 . . TRBV30 CAWIGIGETQYF TGTGCCTGGATAGGCATTGGGGAGACCCAGTACTTC
TRBJ1-6 . . TRBV3-1 CASSQAGGTWYSPLHF TGTGCCAGCAGCCAAGCCGGAGGGACATGGTATTCACCCCTCCACTTT
TRBJ2-3 . . TRBV10-3 CAIRDSSRTDTQYF TGTGCCATCAGGGACAGCTCTCGCACAGATACGCAGTATTTT
TRBJ2-7 . . TRBV3-1 CASSQVAGINEQYF TGTGCCAGCAGCCAAGTGGCAGGTATAAACGAGCAGTACTTC
TRBJ1-5 TRBD1 . TRBV25-1 CASSTTGEGQPQHF TGTGCCAGCTCTACAACAGGGGAAGGGCAGCCCCAGCATTTT
TRBJ2-3 . . TRBV5-1 CASSLGTPVADTQYF TGCGCCAGCAGCTTGGGTACTCCCGTCGCAGATACGCAGTATTTT
TRBJ2-7 . . TRBV3-1 CASSQQMVSYEQYF TGTGCCAGCAGCCAACAGATGGTCTCCTACGAGCAGTACTTC
TRBJ1-1 . . TRBV5-6 CASSAGYPEAFF TGTGCCAGCAGCGCCGGATACCCTGAAGCTTTCTTT
TRBJ2-7 TRBD2 . TRBV18 CASSRPGLAGYEQYF TGTGCCAGCTCGCGCCCGGGACTAGCGGGTTACGAGCAGTACTTC
TRBJ2-3 . . TRBV7-2 CASSFVTDTQYF TGTGCCAGCAGCTTCGTCACAGATACGCAGTATTTT
TRBJ2-1 TRBD2 . TRBV4-2 CASSQADSGGAGYNEQFF TGTGCCAGCAGCCAAGCGGATAGCGGGGGGGCAGGCTACAATGAGCAGTTCTTC
TRBJ2-1 TRBD2 . TRBV4-1 CASSQLAGIYNEQFF TGCGCCAGCAGCCAACTAGCGGGTATCTACAATGAGCAGTTCTTC
TRBJ1-6 . . TRBV7-3 CASRKGTVTPLHF TGTGCCTCCAGGAAGGGGACGGTGACACCCCTCCACTTT
TRBJ1-2 TRBD1 . TRBV12-3/TRBV12-4 CASTPDRDSNYGYTF TGTGCCAGCACCCCCGACAGGGATTCTAACTATGGCTACACCTTC
TRBJ1-1 . . TRBV29-1 CSTGEGGGLTFF TGCAGCACCGGGGAGGGCGGGGGCTTGACTTTCTTT
TRBJ2-7 . . TRBV12-3/TRBV12-4 CASSLWAGFSYEQYF TGTGCCAGCAGTTTGTGGGCGGGGTTCTCCTACGAGCAGTACTTC
TRBJ1-2 . . TRBV3-1 CASSSYRGTQDGYTF TGTGCCAGCAGCTCTTACCGGGGCACCCAGGATGGCTACACCTTC
TRBJ1-4 . . TRBV12-3/TRBV12-4 CASKPDRNEKLFF TGTGCCAGCAAACCGGACAGAAATGAAAAACTGTTTTTT
TRBJ2-5 TRBD1 . TRBV3-1 CASSQYKTGGGETQYF TGTGCCAGCAGCCAATATAAGACAGGGGGCGGAGAGACCCAGTACTTC
TRBJ2-7 TRBD1 once TRBV29-1 CSVVLQDRVYEQYF TGCAGCGTTGTTCTTCAGGACAGGGTCTACGAGCAGTACTTC
TRBJ2-1 TRBD2 . TRBV3-1 CASSQESGRNNEQFF TGTGCCAGCAGCCAAGAGAGCGGGAGGAACAATGAGCAGTTCTTC
TRBJ1-4 TRBD1 . TRBV7-4 CASSSAHETGIFGKLFF TGTGCCAGCAGCTCGGCCCACGAGACAGGGATTTTTGGAAAACTGTTTTTT
TRBJ2-3 TRBD2 . TRBV20-1 CSASPRGRGGSYTQYF TGCAGTGCTAGCCCGAGAGGGCGGGGGGGCTCTTATACGCAGTATTTT
TRBJ1-1 . once TRBV18 CASSPQRDARTEAFF TGTGCCAGCTCACCACAAAGAGACGCGAGGACTGAAGCTTTCTTT
TRBJ2-5 . . TRBV7-7 CASSLGLSGETQYF TGTGCTAGCAGCTTAGGTCTATCAGGAGAGACCCAGTACTTC
TRBJ2-3 . . TRBV5-6 CASSSGTAPGNTQYF TGTGCCAGCAGCAGCGGGACAGCACCCGGGAATACGCAGTATTTT